Below, one T cell receptor beta chain is given with its context. Its antigen is still unknown. Germline assignment: CDR1 MNHNY and CDR2 SVGAGI (reference sequence). V dropped 6 bases and J dropped 0 bases, with 11 bases sitting between them. The CDR3 consists of 15 residues. These data are taken from a study of CD8+ T cells in alopecia areata. Reverse transcribed after extraction, RNA yielded cDNA as the sequencing template. Sequencing used immunoSEQ multiplex PCR; TCRdb keeps in-frame clones, though not all of them. The sample lists about 94,000 clones; about two thirds were seen once. Findings of the study overall: Scalp and blood samples kept many expanded lesional clones throughout tofacitinib. In scalp samples, resident alphabeta T cells of normal skin are also sequenced.

Noted treatment: oral pan-JAK inhibitor, 5-10 mg twice daily. Collected material from alopecia areata patients comprised lesional scalp punch biopsies and peripheral blood. Material: CD8+ T cells sorted from blood, obtained at approximately week 44, from a patient treated with tofacitinib. This rearrangement joins TRBV6-6 to TRBJ2-2, with D uncertain. This TCR was sampled from a human donor with alopecia areata. The chain's CDR3 is CASSLSRPNTGELFF. The CDR3 DNA reads as TGTGCCAGCAGCCTATCAAGACCGAACACCGGGGAGCTGTTTTTT.